This T cell receptor (beta chain) was captured in a study of human T cells and chemical hapten exposure (dated by TCRdb to the early 2020s). Some background on the complete study: For sensitization, 2% DPC in acetone was applied to a 2 cm by 2 cm area of upper inner arm skin. Patients additionally received weekly therapeutic DPC doses to the scalp throughout the roughly 25-week study period. Patch testing was performed on the upper back with Finn chambers containing 0.01% DPC, and the patch tests were scored after 6 days according to International Contact Dermatitis Research Group standards. The mostly female patient cohort included alopecia areata with under or over 50% scalp involvement, alopecia totalis and alopecia universalis. Libraries were combined into a pool for sequencing, and differences in TCR yield between samples came mainly from small differences in library volumes within the pool. Peripheral blood TCR repertoire changes were tracked in vivo in alopecia patients during primary and secondary sensitization to the hapten diphenylcyclopropenone (DPC). Blood samples were taken from patients before sensitization (week 0) and at 2, 6 and about 24 weeks after DPC sensitization. Nearly 30 alopecia patients gave blood for TCR sequencing at one to four time points (pre-sensitization, 2, 6 and 24 weeks). Results and caveats for the whole study, not just this receptor: After repeated subsampling, changes were observed in the strength of the expansion versus patch-test correlation and in the threshold at which the correlation became significant. Significantly more large CDR3 similarity clusters were formed by expanded TCRs than by pre-sensitization or healthy control sets, consistent with antigen-driven responses. Patch test score was positively correlated with the number of PT1 expanded TCRs, with significance at thresholds 8, 16 and 32 but not at 4. The number of TCRs above 1 in 1000 frequency did not change with DPC sensitization; there was no evidence of global repertoire structure alterations. Alopecia, a presumed autoimmune disease, was present in all patients, so the immune response of the patients might differ from that of healthy individuals.

This clonotype was found a few times. Which antigen it targets is not known. The record has no base qualities; no much larger clone is one base away. The meaning of the sample's time point label: patch test 3, about 24 weeks after DPC sensitization. The label giving this sample's treatment or condition can be read as: therapeutic diphenylcyclopropenone sensitization with weekly scalp DPC. At each patch-test visit, blood was drawn before the patch test was applied. Patients were eligible if aged 18 to 70, diagnosed with alopecia and judged suitable for DPC therapy, and pregnant patients were excluded. Unfractionated whole blood was collected in Tempus Blood RNA tubes, and total RNA was extracted from that blood. Libraries were prepared through RACE. The sample was run on a NextSeq 500. During library preparation, unique molecular identifiers were attached to individual cDNA molecules so that TCRs could be counted quantitatively and reproducibly. Both TCR alpha and TCR beta chains were sequenced from each blood RNA sample. Processing in the source paper ran as follows. A median of about 100,000 TCRs per sample was observed, with a range of about 20,000 to 690,600. V, J and CDR3 annotation of the TCR reads was carried out using the Decombinator software suite. For the PS versus PT1 abundance plots, all samples were subsampled to the same number of TCRs (28,000). TCRs were defined as expanded if absent before sensitization and observed at least eight times at the 2-week time point. Using fastp trimming at Q25 and MiXCR clonotype assembly, TCRdb reanalyzed the public sequencing data and kept in-frame beta chains. All rows with the same CDR3 protein become a single entry with the most common DNA and genes. It is TCRdb's table, rather than the study itself, that gives the V and J calls and clone size. In all, the sample holds 150,000 to 200,000 distinct CDR3 sequences, and under 30% of those were seen once. 2.5% of the sample is taken by the ten largest.

This material consisted of whole blood, taken in connection with sensitization to the hapten diphenylcyclopropenone (DPC). This clonotype was obtained from a woman in her thirties or forties with alopecia areata. Some clones in this sample may be carry-over from other donors' samples.

The DNA reads as follows: TGCGCCAGCAGCCAAGATCGGAGTCGGGGGCTCGCGGCCAAAAACATTCAGTACTTC. Its translation reads: CASSQDRSRGLAAKNIQYF. Recombination joined TRBV4-3 with TRBJ2-4; the D gene is possibly TRBD1 or TRBD2, with 6 bases matching each. The CDR3 measures 19 amino acids from cysteine to phenylalanine. Only CDR3 DNA remains: 57 bases, in frame from the first base. Trimming costs V 0 bases and J 1 base, and their ends lie 19 bases apart. The CDR1 and CDR2 encoded by the germline V gene are LGHNA and YSLEER.